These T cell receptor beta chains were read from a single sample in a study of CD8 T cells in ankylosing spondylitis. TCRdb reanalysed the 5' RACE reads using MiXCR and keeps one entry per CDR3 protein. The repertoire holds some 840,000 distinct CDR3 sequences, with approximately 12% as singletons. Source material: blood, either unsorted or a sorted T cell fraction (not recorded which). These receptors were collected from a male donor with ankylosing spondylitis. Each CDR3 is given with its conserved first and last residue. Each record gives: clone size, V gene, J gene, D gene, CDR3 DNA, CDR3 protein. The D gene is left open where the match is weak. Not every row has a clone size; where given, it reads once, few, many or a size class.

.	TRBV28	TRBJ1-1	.	TGTGCCAGCGGGGGGAAAGAAAAAGCTTTCTTT	CASGGKEKAFF
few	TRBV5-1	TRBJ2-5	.	TGCGCCAGCAGCCCGCCGAGGCTCCAAGAGACCCAGTACTTC	CASSPPRLQETQYF
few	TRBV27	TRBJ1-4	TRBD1	TGTGCCAGCAATCCACAGGGGGCGGGTAATGAAAAACTGTTTTTT	CASNPQGAGNEKLFF
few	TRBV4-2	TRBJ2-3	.	TGTGCCAGCAGCCAAGCGGACAGACTGCACACAGATACGCAGTATTTT	CASSQADRLHTDTQYF
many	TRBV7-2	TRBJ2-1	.	TGTGCCAGCAGCTTAGTCGGGGGCCGTGAGCAGTTCTTC	CASSLVGGREQFF
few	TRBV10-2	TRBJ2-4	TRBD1	TGCGCCAGCAGTGTCTGGGGACAGCTAGCCAAAAACATTCAGTACTTC	CASSVWGQLAKNIQYF
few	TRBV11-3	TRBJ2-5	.	TGTGCCAGCAGCTTAGGGCAATGGGAGACCCAGTACTTC	CASSLGQWETQYF
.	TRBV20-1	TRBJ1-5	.	TGCAGTGCTTTGGGACTCTTTAATCAGCCCCAGCATTTT	CSALGLFNQPQHF
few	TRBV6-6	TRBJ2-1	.	TGTGCCAGCAGTTACTCGCAGGATGAGCAGTTCTTC	CASSYSQDEQFF
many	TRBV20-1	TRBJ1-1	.	TGCAGTGCTAGACCAGGGGACACTGAAGCTTTCTTT	CSARPGDTEAFF
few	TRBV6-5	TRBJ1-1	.	TGTGCCAGCAGTTATACCGTTGTAGGACCAAACACTGAAGCTTTCTTT	CASSYTVVGPNTEAFF
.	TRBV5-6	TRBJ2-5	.	TGTGCCAGCAGCCTTGGGGTGGAGTTCCAAGAGACCCAGTACTTC	CASSLGVEFQETQYF
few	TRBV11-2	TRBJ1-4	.	TGTGCCAGCAGCTTATCCCCAGGGTGGAATGAAAAACTGTTTTTT	CASSLSPGWNEKLFF
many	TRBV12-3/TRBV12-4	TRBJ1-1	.	TGTGCCAGCAGAGAGGACGGTGAAGCTTTCTTT	CASREDGEAFF
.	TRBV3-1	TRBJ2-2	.	TGTGCCAGCAGCCAAGATTATCTAGGCGGGACCGGGGAGCTGTTTTTT	CASSQDYLGGTGELFF
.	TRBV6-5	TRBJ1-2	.	TGTGCCAGCAGTTACTCTGGCACACCTTCCTATGGCTACACCTTC	CASSYSGTPSYGYTF
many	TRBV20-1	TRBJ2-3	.	TGCAGTGAGGCTAAGGGCACAGATACGCAGTATTTT	CSEAKGTDTQYF
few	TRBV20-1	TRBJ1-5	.	TGCAGTGCTAGAGATCTCACAGGCCGAAGCCAGCCCCAGCATTTT	CSARDLTGRSQPQHF
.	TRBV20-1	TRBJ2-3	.	TGCAGTGCAGGGATATGGGGGGATGACACAGATACGCAGTATTTT	CSAGIWGDDTDTQYF
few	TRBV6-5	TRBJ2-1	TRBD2	TGTGCCAGCAGTTCTGGGACTAGCGGGAGTAAGGGCTACAATGAGCAGTTCTTC	CASSSGTSGSKGYNEQFF
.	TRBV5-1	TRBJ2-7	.	TGCGCCAGCAGCTTGGAAGGGTTCCCAACTTTCGACGAGCAGTACTTC	CASSLEGFPTFDEQYF
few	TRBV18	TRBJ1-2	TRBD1	TGTGCCAGCTCAAAATCGACAGGGGAGAATTATGGCTACACCTTC	CASSKSTGENYGYTF
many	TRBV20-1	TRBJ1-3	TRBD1	TGCAGTGCCGTACAGGGGTTCGGAAACACCATATATTTT	CSAVQGFGNTIYF
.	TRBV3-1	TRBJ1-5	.	TGTGCCAGCAGCCAAGGTTCACAGCCCCAGCATTTT	CASSQGSQPQHF
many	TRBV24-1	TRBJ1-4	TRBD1	TGTGCCACCAGTGATCCGGGACAGGGACGAGAGAATGAAAAACTGTTTTTT	CATSDPGQGRENEKLFF
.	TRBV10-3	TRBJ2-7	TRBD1	TGTGCCATCAAAGGACAGGAGGCCGAGCAGTACTTC	CAIKGQEAEQYF